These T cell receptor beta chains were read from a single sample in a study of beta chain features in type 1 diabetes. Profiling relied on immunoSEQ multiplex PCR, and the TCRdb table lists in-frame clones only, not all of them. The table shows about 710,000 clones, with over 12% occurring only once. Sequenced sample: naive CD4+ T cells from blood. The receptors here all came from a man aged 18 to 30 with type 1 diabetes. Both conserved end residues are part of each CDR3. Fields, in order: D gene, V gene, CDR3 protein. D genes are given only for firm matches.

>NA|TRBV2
CASSVSGEWNTEAFF
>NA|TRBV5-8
CASSLVYEQYF
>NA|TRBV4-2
CASSQVPGLEETQYF
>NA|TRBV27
CATPSQQGTEINQPQHF
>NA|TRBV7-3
CASSTGNRNSPLHF
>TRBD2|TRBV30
CAWVPSGMNTGELFF
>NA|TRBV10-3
CATWNLYEQYF
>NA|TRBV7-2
CASSPRSSTGSNQPQHF
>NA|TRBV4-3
CASTTTRANTEAFF
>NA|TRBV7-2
CASSWYLRGGTDTQYF
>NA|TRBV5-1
CASSPHKETQYF
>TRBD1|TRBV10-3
CAIRPTGNTDTQYF
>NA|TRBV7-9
CASSLARGGETQYF
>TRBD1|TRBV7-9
CASSVGTAKNIQYF
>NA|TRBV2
CASSRGTRETQYF
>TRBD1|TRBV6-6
CASRARGLDQPQHF
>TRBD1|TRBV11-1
CASSTGQTYGYTF
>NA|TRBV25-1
CASSEAGPAYNEQFF
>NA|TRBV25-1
CASSEESGATNEKLFF
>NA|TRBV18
CASSPGPSDYNEQFF
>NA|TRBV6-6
CASNRENTEAFF
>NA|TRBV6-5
CASSRSPEGNQPQHF
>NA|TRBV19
CASSRLLRPTSTEAFF
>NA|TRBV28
CASREITGGKGTQYF
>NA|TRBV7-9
CASSPWDPGYDTGELFF
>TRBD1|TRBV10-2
CASSATGVSYTF
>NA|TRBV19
CASSIGSHSTYEQYF
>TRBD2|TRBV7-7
CASSPGGGDPPRGEQFF
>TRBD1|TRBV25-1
CASCGTGSADTQYF
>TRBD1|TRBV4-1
CASSPSRDRYLEAFF
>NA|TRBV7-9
CASSFAPYGYQETQYF
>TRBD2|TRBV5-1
CASSLLLAGGYNEQFF
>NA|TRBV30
CAWSLTWGQYF
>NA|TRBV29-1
CSVRTEGTEAFF
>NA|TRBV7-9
CASSSGGEAFF
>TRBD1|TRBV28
CASSQHRGWNEQFF
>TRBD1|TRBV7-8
CASSPGTGLPYEQYF
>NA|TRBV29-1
CSVVFDRSTDTQYF
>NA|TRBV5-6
CASSFGGNTDTQYF
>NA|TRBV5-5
CASGDKAGYLDQPQHF
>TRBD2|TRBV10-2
CASGRLAGVDTQYF
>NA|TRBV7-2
CASSPRDEIRKNTEAFF
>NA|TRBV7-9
CASSLQGLREKLFF
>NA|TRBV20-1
CSAPPQETQYF
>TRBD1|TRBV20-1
CSATEQGTFF
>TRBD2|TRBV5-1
CASTGGSGFTDTQYF
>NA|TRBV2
CASKAFGGRKMPGGYTF
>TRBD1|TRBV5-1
CASSDDGQGARNTEAFF
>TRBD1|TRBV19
CASSPVGQGTFGYTF
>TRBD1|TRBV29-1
CSVAHRQGVSNTIYF
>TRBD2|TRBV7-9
CASSLPSGGGAGEQFF
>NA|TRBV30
CAWSAAGELFF
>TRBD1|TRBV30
CAWSSPTGGLETQYF
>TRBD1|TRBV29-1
CSVEGLMGQGAYEQYF